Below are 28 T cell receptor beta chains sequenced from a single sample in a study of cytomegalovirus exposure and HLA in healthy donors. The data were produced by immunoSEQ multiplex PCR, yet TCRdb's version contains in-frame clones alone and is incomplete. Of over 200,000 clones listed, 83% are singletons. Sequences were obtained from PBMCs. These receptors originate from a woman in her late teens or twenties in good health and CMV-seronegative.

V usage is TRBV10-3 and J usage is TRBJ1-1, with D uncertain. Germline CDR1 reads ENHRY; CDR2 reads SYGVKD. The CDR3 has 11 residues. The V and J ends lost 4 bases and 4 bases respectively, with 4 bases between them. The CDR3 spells CAISGTTEAFF. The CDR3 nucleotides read TGTGCCATCAGTGGAACCACTGAAGCTTTCTTT.

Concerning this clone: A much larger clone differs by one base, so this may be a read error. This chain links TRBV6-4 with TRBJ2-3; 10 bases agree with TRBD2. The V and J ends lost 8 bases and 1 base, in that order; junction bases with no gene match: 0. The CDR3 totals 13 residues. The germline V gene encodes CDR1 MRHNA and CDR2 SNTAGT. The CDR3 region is CASGTSGTDTQYF. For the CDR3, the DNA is TGTGCCAGCGGGACTAGCGGCACAGATACGCAGTATTTT.

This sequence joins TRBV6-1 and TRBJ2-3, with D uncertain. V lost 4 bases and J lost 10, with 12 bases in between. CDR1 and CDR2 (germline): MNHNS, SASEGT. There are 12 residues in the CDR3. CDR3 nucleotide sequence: TGTGCCAGCAGTGGGGCCCCCCCACCGCAGTATTTT. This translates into CASSGAPPPQYF.

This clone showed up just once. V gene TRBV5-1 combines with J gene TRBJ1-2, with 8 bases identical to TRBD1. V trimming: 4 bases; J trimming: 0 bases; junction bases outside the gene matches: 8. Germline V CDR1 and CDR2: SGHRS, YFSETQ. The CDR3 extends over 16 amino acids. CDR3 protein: CASSPRQGPSNYGYTF. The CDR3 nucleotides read TGCGCCAGCAGCCCCCGACAGGGGCCCTCTAACTATGGCTACACCTTC. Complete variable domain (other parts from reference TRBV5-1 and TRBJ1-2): KAGVTQTPRYLIKTRGQQVTLSCSPISGHRSVSWYQQTPGQGLQFLFEYFSETQRNKGNFPGRFSGRQFSNSRSEMNVSTLELGDSALYLCASSPRQGPSNYGYTFGSGTRLTVV.

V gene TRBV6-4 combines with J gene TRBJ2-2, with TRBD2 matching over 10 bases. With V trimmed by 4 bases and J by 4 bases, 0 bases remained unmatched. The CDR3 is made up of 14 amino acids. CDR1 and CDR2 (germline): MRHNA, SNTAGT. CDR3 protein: CASSASGSTGELFF. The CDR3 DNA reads TGTGCCAGCAGTGCTAGCGGGAGCACCGGGGAGCTGTTTTTT.

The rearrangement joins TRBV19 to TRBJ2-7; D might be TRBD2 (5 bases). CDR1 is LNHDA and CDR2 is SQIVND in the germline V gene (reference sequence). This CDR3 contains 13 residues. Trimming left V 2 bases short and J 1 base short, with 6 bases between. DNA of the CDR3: TGTGCCAGTAGTATATCGGGGTCCTACGAGCAGTACTTC. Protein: CASSISGSYEQYF.

CDR3 region: CACADREGYNEQFF. The CDR3 nucleotides are TGTGCCTGCGCAGACAGGGAGGGATACAATGAGCAGTTCTTC. This chain links TRBV19 with TRBJ2-1; D tentatively reads TRBD1 or TRBD2 (7 bases each). V was cut by 11 bases and J by 4 bases, with 18 bases left in between. The CDR3 runs to 14 residues. Germline CDR1 and CDR2: LNHDA and SQIVND (reference sequence).

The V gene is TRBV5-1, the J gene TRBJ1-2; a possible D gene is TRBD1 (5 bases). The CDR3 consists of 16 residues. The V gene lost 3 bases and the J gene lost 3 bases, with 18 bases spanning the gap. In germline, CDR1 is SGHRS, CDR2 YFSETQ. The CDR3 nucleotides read TGCGCCAGCAGCTCCTCGAGCCTCAAAGGGGACTATGGCTACACCTTC. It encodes CASSSSSLKGDYGYTF.

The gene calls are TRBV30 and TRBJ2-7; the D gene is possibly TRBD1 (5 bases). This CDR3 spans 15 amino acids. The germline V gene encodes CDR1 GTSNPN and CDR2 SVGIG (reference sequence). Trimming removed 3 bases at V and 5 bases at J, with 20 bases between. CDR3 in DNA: TGTGCCTGGAGCGTAAGGGGCCACGAAGCCCACGAGCAGTACTTC. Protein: CAWSVRGHEAHEQYF.

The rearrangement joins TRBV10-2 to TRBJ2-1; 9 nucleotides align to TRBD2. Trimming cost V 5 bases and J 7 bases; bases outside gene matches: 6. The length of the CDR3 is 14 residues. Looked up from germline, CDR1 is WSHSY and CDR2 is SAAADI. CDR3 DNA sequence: TGCGCCAGCAGTATAGCGGGAGCTCAGAATGAGCAGTTCTTC. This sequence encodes CASSIAGAQNEQFF.

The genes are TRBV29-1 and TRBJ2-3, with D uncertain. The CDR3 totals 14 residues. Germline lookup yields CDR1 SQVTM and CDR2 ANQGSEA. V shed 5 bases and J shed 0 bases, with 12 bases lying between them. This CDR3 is CSVCTGSSTDTQYF. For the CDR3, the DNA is TGCAGCGTTTGCACTGGATCTAGCACAGATACGCAGTATTTT.

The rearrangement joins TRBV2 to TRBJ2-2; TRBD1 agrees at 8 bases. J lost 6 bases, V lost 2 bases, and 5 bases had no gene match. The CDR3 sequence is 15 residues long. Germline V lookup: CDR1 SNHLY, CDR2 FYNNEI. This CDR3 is CASSESQGVSGELFF. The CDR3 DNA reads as TGTGCCAGCAGTGAATCACAGGGGGTTTCCGGGGAGCTGTTTTTT. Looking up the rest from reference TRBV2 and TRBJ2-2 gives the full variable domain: EPEVTQTPSHQVTQMGQEVILRCVPISNHLYFYWYRQILGQKVEFLVSFYNNEISEKSEIFDDQFSVERPDGSNFTLKIRSTKLEDSAMYFCASSESQGVSGELFFGEGSRLTVL.

The DNA for the CDR3 is TGTGCCAGCAGTTACGGGGCAGGGGTTGGCATTCAGTACTTC. Its protein is CASSYGAGVGIQYF. The chain recombines TRBV6-5 with TRBJ2-4; TRBD1 might be the D (6 bases). The CDR3 extends over 14 amino acids. Trimming took off 2 bases at V and 9 bases at J, with 14 bases between the two ends. Germline loops: CDR1 MNHEY, CDR2 SVGAGI.

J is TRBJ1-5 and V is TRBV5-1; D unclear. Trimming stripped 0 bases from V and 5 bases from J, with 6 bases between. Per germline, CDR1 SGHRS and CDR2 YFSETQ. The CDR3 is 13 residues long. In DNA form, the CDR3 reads TGCGCCAGCAGCTTGGATAAGGATCAGCCCCAGCATTTT. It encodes CASSLDKDQPQHF.

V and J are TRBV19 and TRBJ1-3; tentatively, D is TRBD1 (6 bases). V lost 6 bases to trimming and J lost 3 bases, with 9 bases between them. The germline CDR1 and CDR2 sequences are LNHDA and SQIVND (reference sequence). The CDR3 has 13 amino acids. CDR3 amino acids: CASSRTVGNTIYF. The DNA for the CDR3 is TGTGCCAGTAGCCGGACAGTTGGAAACACCATATATTTT. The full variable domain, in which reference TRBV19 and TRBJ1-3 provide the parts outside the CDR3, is DGGITQSPKYLFRKEGQNVTLSCEQNLNHDAMYWYRQDPGQGLRLIYYSQIVNDFQKGDIAEGYSVSREKKESFPLTVTSAQKNPTAFYLCASSRTVGNTIYFGEGSWLTVV.

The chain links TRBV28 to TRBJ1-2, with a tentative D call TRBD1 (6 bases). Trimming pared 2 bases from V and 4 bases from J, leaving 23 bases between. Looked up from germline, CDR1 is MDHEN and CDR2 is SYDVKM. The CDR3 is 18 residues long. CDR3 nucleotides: TGTGCCAGCAGTTTAATCTCGTGGCAGGGGACGAATTCCTATGGCTACACCTTC. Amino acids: CASSLISWQGTNSYGYTF.

As DNA, the CDR3 is TGTGCCAGCAGCGTAGACAGCACAGATACGCAGTATTTT. This sequence encodes CASSVDSTDTQYF. The chain carries TRBV9 and TRBJ2-3; D is unclear. The CDR3 loop spans 13 amino acids. V lost 0 bases, J lost 0 bases, and 2 bases lay in between. Germline values: CDR1 SGDLS, CDR2 YYNGEE. The full variable domain, its missing parts supplied by reference TRBV9 and TRBJ2-3, is DSGVTQTPKHLITATGQRVTLRCSPRSGDLSVYWYQQSLDQGLQFLIQYYNGEERAKGNILERFSAQQFPDLHSELNLSSLELGDSALYFCASSVDSTDTQYFGPGTRLTVL.

In nucleotides, the CDR3 is TGTGCCAGCAGTTCCACCGGGACAGGGGCCTACAATGAGCAGTTCTTC. Its translation is CASSSTGTGAYNEQFF. The chain employs TRBV27 and TRBJ2-1, with 10 bases matching TRBD1. Germline V CDR1 and CDR2: MNHEY, SMNVEV (reference sequence). After removal of 4 bases from V and 2 bases from J, the junction contained 5 bases not matched to a gene. The CDR3 is 16 residues long.

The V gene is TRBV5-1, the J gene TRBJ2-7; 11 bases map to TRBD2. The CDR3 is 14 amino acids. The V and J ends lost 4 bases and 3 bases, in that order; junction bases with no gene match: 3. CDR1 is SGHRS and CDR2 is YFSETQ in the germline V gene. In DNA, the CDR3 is TGCGCCAGCAGCGTGACTAGCGGGATCTACGAGCAGTACTTC. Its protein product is CASSVTSGIYEQYF.

CDR3 in amino acids: CASSLAGVRGETQYF. For the CDR3, the DNA is TGTGCCAGCAGCTTAGCGGGAGTACGGGGAGAGACCCAGTACTTC. The gene calls are TRBV7-6 and TRBJ2-5, with D possibly matching TRBD2 (5 bases). Trimming took off 0 bases at V and 4 bases at J, with 12 bases between the two ends. CDR1 and CDR2 from the germline V gene are SGHVS and FNYEAQ. The CDR3 has 15 amino acids.

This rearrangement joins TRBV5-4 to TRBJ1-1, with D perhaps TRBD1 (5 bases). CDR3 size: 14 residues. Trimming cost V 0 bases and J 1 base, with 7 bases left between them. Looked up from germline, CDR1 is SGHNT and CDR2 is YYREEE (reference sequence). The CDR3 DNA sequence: TGTGCCAGCAGCTTGGCGCAGGGGAACACTGAAGCTTTCTTT. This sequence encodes CASSLAQGNTEAFF.

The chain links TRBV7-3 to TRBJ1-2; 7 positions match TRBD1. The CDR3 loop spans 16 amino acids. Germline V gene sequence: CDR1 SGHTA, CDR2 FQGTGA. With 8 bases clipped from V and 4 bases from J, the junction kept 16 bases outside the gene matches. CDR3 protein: CASGPTTGDGGYGYTF. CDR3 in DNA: TGTGCCAGCGGACCTACAACAGGGGACGGGGGCTATGGCTACACCTTC. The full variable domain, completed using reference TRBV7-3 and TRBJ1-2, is GAGVSQTPSNKVTEKGKYVELRCDPISGHTALYWYRQSLGQGPEFLIYFQGTGAADDSGLPNDRFFAVRPEGSVSTLKIQRTERGDSAVYLCASGPTTGDGGYGYTFGSGTRLTVV.

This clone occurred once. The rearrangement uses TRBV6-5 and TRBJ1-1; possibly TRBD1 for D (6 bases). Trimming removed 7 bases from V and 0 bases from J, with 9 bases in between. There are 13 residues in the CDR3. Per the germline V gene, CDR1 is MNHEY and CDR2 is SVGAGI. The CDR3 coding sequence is TGTGCCAGCAAGGACAGAATGAACACTGAAGCTTTCTTT. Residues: CASKDRMNTEAFF.

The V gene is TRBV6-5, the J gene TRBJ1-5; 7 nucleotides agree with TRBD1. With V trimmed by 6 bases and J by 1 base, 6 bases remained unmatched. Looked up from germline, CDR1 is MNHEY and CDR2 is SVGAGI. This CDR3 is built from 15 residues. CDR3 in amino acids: CASRMGQTSNQPQHF. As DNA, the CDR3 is TGTGCCAGCAGGATGGGACAGACGAGCAATCAGCCCCAGCATTTT.

DNA for the CDR3: TGTGCCAGCAGTTTTCCCCTCCCCAGACAGGGCGGGAGCGCAGATACGCAGTATTTT. It translates to CASSFPLPRQGGSADTQYF. This chain uses TRBV28 with TRBJ2-3; possibly TRBD1 or TRBD2 for D (7 bases each). This CDR3 is 19 amino acids long. Trimming left V 3 bases short and J 4 bases short, with 26 bases between. CDR1 MDHEN and CDR2 SYDVKM come from the germline V gene.

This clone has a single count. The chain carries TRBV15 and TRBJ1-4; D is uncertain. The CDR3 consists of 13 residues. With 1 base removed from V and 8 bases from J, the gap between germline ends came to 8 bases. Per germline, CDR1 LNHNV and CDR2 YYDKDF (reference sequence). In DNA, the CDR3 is TGTGCCACCAGCAGAGTCAGAATGGAAAAACTGTTTTTT. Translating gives CATSRVRMEKLFF.

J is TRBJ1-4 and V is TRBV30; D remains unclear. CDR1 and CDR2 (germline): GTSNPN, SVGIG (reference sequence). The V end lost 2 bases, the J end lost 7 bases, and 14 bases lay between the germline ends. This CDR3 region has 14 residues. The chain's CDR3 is CAWSPRGRSEKLFF. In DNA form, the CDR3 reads TGTGCCTGGAGTCCCCGGGGAAGAAGTGAAAAACTGTTTTTT.

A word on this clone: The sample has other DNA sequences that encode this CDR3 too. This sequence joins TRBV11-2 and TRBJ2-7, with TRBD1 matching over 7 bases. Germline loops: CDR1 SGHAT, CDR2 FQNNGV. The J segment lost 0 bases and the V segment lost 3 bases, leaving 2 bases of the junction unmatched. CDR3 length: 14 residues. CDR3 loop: CASSLDRSSYEQYF. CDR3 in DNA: TGTGCCAGCAGCTTGGACAGGAGCTCCTACGAGCAGTACTTC.